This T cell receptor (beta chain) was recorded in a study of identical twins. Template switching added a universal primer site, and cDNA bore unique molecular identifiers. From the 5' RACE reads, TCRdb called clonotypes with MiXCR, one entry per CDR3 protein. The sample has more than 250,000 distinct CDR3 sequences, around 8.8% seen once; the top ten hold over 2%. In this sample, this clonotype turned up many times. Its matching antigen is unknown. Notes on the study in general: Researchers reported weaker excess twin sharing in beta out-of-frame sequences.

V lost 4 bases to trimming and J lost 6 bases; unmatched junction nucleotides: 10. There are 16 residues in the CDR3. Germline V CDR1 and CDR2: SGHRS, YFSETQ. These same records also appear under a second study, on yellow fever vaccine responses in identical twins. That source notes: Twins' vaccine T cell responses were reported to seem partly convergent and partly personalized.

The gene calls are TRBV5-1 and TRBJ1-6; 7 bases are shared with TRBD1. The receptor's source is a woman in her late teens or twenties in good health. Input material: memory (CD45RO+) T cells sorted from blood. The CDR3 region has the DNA TGCGCCAGCAGCGGCGGGACAGCCGTTGGTAATTCACCCCTCCACTTT. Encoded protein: CASSGGTAVGNSPLHF.